One sample yielded the 20 T cell receptor beta chains listed below, sequenced in a study of cytomegalovirus exposure and HLA in healthy donors. Primers: 60 Vbeta forward and 13 Jbeta reverse. Libraries were prepared by immunoSEQ multiplex PCR; TCRdb keeps only in-frame clonotypes and omits some of them. The sample has 85,000 to 130,000 clones, approximately 81% seen once; the top ten hold over 4%. Input material: PBMCs. The receptors were sampled from a female donor in good health and CMV-seropositive.

The chain uses TRBV29-1 and TRBJ2-5; TRBD2 aligns across 7 bases. The germline V gene has CDR1 SQVTM and CDR2 ANQGSEA. The CDR3 runs 15 residues. V shed 7 bases, J shed 0 bases, and the junction held 11 bases outside the gene matches. This chain's CDR3 is CSAGGSSGNQETQYF. CDR3 DNA: TGCAGCGCCGGGGGGTCTAGCGGTAACCAAGAGACCCAGTACTTC.

The genes are TRBV10-2 and TRBJ1-4; 11 bases map to TRBD1. With 6 bases clipped from V and 8 bases from J, the junction kept 2 bases outside the gene matches. CDR1 is WSHSY, CDR2 SAAADI, per germline. This CDR3 contains 13 residues. The CDR3 region is CASRDRGREKLFF. DNA of the CDR3: TGCGCCAGCAGGGACAGGGGGCGAGAAAAACTGTTTTTT.

The chain has TRBV9 and TRBJ1-2; D unclear. This CDR3 contains 14 residues. The V gene lost 3 bases and the J gene lost 4 bases, with 13 bases spanning the gap. Germline-derived CDR1 and CDR2 are SGDLS and YYNGEE. DNA of the CDR3: TGTGCCAGCAGCGCCACCCCAGGTATCTATGGCTACACCTTC. It codes for CASSATPGIYGYTF.

This chain joins TRBV11-2 and TRBJ1-2, with 7 bases fitting TRBD1. The ends lost 5 bases at V and 8 bases at J; junction bases unmatched: 5. The CDR3 is 12 amino acids. The germline V gene has CDR1 SGHAT and CDR2 FQNNGV. The chain's CDR3 is CASSRQGQGYTF. The CDR3 coding sequence is TGTGCCAGCAGCCGACAGGGTCAAGGCTACACCTTC.

The CDR3 loop reads CAWTPPGQGRVAYGYTF. DNA of the CDR3: TGTGCCTGGACCCCACCCGGACAGGGCAGAGTAGCCTATGGCTACACCTTC. V usage is TRBV30 and J usage is TRBJ1-2, with 8 bases fitting TRBD1. There are 17 residues in the CDR3. Germline V CDR1 and CDR2: GTSNPN, SVGIG (reference sequence). J gave up 4 bases and V 4 bases, and 17 bases lay outside the gene matches.

V and J are TRBV2 and TRBJ1-2, with 8 bases identical to TRBD1. The CDR3 is made up of 14 amino acids. In germline, CDR1 is SNHLY, CDR2 FYNNEI. Trimming cost V 6 bases and J 4 bases; bases outside gene matches: 7. CDR3 nucleotides: TGTGCCAGCAGCCCACAGGGGGTCGGCTATGGCTACACCTTC. Amino acids: CASSPQGVGYGYTF. The full variable domain, its missing parts supplied by reference TRBV2 and TRBJ1-2, is EPEVTQTPSHQVTQMGQEVILRCVPISNHLYFYWYRQILGQKVEFLVSFYNNEISEKSEIFDDQFSVERPDGSNFTLKIRSTKLEDSAMYFCASSPQGVGYGYTFGSGTRLTVV.

This chain joins TRBV5-4 and TRBJ2-7; perhaps TRBD2 as D (5 bases). Germline assignment: CDR1 SGHNT and CDR2 YYREEE (reference sequence). The CDR3 has 13 residues. Trimming removed 4 bases at V and 5 bases at J, with 13 bases between. CDR3: CASSAREGNEQYF. DNA for the CDR3: TGTGCCAGCAGCGCCCGCGAGGGAAACGAGCAGTACTTC.

This chain uses TRBV4-3 with TRBJ2-5; 7 nucleotides align to TRBD1. The V gene's germline CDR1 is LGHNA and CDR2 YSLEER. CDR3 length: 14 amino acids. V gave up 0 bases and J gave up 3 bases; unmatched junction bases: 1. This CDR3 reads CASSQETGKETQYF. The CDR3 DNA sequence: TGCGCCAGCAGCCAAGAGACAGGGAAAGAGACCCAGTACTTC.

V usage is TRBV7-2 and J usage is TRBJ2-1; 10 bases align to TRBD2. Trimming cost V 0 bases and J 3 bases; bases outside gene matches: 8. The V gene's germline CDR1 is SGHTA and CDR2 FQGNSA. The CDR3 runs to 18 residues. CDR3 DNA: TGTGCCAGCAGCTTAGCTGGGGCTAGCGGGAGCGTCTACAATGAGCAGTTCTTC. Protein product: CASSLAGASGSVYNEQFF.

This sequence joins TRBV6-1 and TRBJ2-7; TRBD2 matches 13 bases. Trimming at V came to 3 bases and at J to 5 bases, leaving 7 bases not matched to a gene. CDR3 length: 16 residues. Germline CDR1 reads MNHNS; CDR2 reads SASEGT. CDR3 nucleotides: TGTGCCAGCAGTGATTTCCGACTAGCGGGGGGCGACGAGCAGTACTTC. Translated: CASSDFRLAGGDEQYF.

About this clone: Its ends do not fully match the called genes, so a read error is possible. The V gene is TRBV20-1, the J gene TRBJ1-2, with 8 bases that match TRBD1. The CDR3 loop spans 10 amino acids. Germline CDR1 is DFQATT and CDR2 is SNEGSKA (reference sequence). CDR3 DNA: TGCAGTGCTTCCGGACAGGGCTCCCTTTTC. It codes for CSASGQGSLF.

The chain combines TRBV6-5 with TRBJ1-2, with D uncertain. Trimming stripped 2 bases from V and 3 bases from J, with 7 bases between. The germline V gene encodes CDR1 MNHEY and CDR2 SVGAGI. The CDR3 totals 13 residues. The CDR3 reads CASSYAADYGYTF. The CDR3 DNA reads TGTGCCAGCAGTTACGCGGCAGACTATGGCTACACCTTC.

The table lists this clone with a few counts. The V call is TRBV5-4, the J call TRBJ2-3; 7 positions match TRBD1. V was clipped by 4 bases and J by 3 bases; unmatched bases: 8. The CDR3 length is 15 residues. Germline assignment: CDR1 SGHNT and CDR2 YYREEE (reference sequence). For the CDR3, the DNA is TGTGCCAGCAGCCCGGGACAGCACGGTACAGATACGCAGTATTTT. Amino acid sequence: CASSPGQHGTDTQYF. The full variable domain, completed using reference TRBV5-4 and TRBJ2-3, is ETGVTQSPTHLIKTRGQQVTLRCSSQSGHNTVSWYQQALGQGPQFIFQYYREEENGRGNFPPRFSGLQFPNYSSELNVNALELDDSALYLCASSPGQHGTDTQYFGPGTRLTVL.

The rearrangement joins TRBV5-1 to TRBJ1-2, with D hard to call. Germline V gives CDR1 SGHRS, CDR2 YFSETQ. The germline V and J ends were trimmed by 0 bases and 6 bases, with 18 bases remaining between them. The CDR3 extends over 16 amino acids. The CDR3 nucleotides are TGCGCCAGCAGCTTGGCTTCGTCAGATCGATATAATGGCTACACCTTC. It codes for CASSLASSDRYNGYTF.

The gene calls are TRBV5-1 and TRBJ2-7; D is unclear. Between the trimmed V and J ends, which lost 6 bases and 2 bases, there was a span of 12 bases. The CDR3 has 13 amino acids. Germline V CDR1 and CDR2: SGHRS, YFSETQ. The CDR3: CASTKSPPYEQYF. The CDR3 DNA sequence: TGCGCCAGCACTAAGTCCCCTCCCTACGAGCAGTACTTC. Combining the CDR3 with reference TRBV5-1 and TRBJ2-7 gives the whole variable domain KAGVTQTPRYLIKTRGQQVTLSCSPISGHRSVSWYQQTPGQGLQFLFEYFSETQRNKGNFPGRFSGRQFSNSRSEMNVSTLELGDSALYLCASTKSPPYEQYFGPGTRLTVT.

The chain links TRBV6-5 to TRBJ1-2; tentatively, D is TRBD1 (6 bases). Per the germline V gene, CDR1 is MNHEY and CDR2 is SVGAGI. This CDR3 contains 14 residues. V lost 6 bases and J lost 5, with 16 bases in between. The CDR3 is CASSNSRGGYGYTF. The CDR3 DNA follows: TGTGCCAGCAGCAACTCAAGGGGGGGATATGGCTACACCTTC.

Note on this clone: Its ends do not fully match the called genes, so a read error is possible. J is TRBJ2-7 and V is TRBV10-2, with TRBD2 matching 9 bases. The germline V gene has CDR1 WSHSY and CDR2 SAAADI. The CDR3 length is 15 residues. The CDR3 DNA is TGCGCCAGCAGGAATAGCGGGAGCCCCTCCTACGGGCAGTACTTC. This translates into CASRNSGSPSYGQYF.

This chain joins TRBV27 and TRBJ2-5; TRBD2 agrees at 8 bases. Germline CDR1 and CDR2: MNHEY and SMNVEV (reference sequence). V was pared by 5 bases and J by 4 bases, with 6 bases of the junction left unmatched. The CDR3 has 14 residues. The CDR3 reads CASSVSGSRETQYF. The CDR3 DNA follows: TGTGCCAGCAGTGTGAGCGGGAGTAGAGAGACCCAGTACTTC.

The J gene is TRBJ2-3, the V gene TRBV27; 11 nucleotides agree with TRBD2. There are 16 residues in the CDR3. Germline CDR1 reads MNHEY; CDR2 reads SMNVEV (reference sequence). The ends lost 3 bases at V and 3 bases at J; junction bases unmatched: 5. Here the CDR3 reads CASSFSGGAGTDTQYF. As DNA, the CDR3 is TGTGCCAGCAGTTTTAGCGGGGGGGCCGGTACAGATACGCAGTATTTT.

The chain couples TRBV7-6 to TRBJ2-3; 8 bases line up with TRBD2. Germline V CDR1 and CDR2: SGHVS, FNYEAQ. This CDR3 region has 15 residues. The V segment lost 4 bases and the J segment 6 bases; nucleotides outside the gene matches: 9. CDR3 loop: CASSSPLAESDTQYF. In DNA form, the CDR3 reads TGTGCCAGCAGCTCCCCACTAGCGGAATCGGATACGCAGTATTTT. Full variable domain (rest looked up from reference TRBV7-6 and TRBJ2-3): GAGVSQSPRYKVTKRGQDVALRCDPISGHVSLYWYRQALGQGPEFLTYFNYEAQQDKSGLPNDRFSAERPEGSISTLTIQRTEQRDSAMYRCASSSPLAESDTQYFGPGTRLTVL.